This T cell receptor beta chain was recovered during a study of post-analysis software for immune sequencing data. Across the study: Multiple sclerosis in the patients followed relapsing-remitting, secondary progressive and progressive-relapsing courses.

The germline V gene encodes CDR1 PRHDT and CDR2 FYEKMQ (reference sequence). V shed 5 bases and J shed 4 bases, with 16 bases lying between them. The length of the CDR3 is 15 residues. Libraries were made from TCR beta cDNA, and they carried unique molecular identifiers. The authors obtained roughly 0.5 million cDNA molecules from approximately 0.95 to 9.8 million T cells. MiXCR was run by TCRdb on the PCR reads, yielding one entry per CDR3 protein. The sample has about 460,000 distinct CDR3 sequences, under 55% seen once. About this clonotype itself: The antigen remains undetermined.

Study-level results: Among multiple sclerosis patients, normalized Chao1 diversity was significantly below that of controls. Five or six TRBV segments were more frequent in patients than controls; TRBV5-6, TRBV5-1 and TRBV20-1 belonged to this group.

Sequences were obtained from blood. The origin of this receptor is a girl aged 5-17 years with multiple sclerosis. The chain employs TRBV13 and TRBJ2-3, with D tentatively TRBD2 (6 bases). The DNA for the CDR3 is TGTGCCAGCAGCCCTAGAGGGCGGGAATCAGATACGCAGTATTTT. Residues: CASSPRGRESDTQYF. Using reference TRBV13 and TRBJ2-3 for the parts outside the CDR3, the full variable domain is AAGVIQSPRHLIKEKRETATLKCYPIPRHDTVYWYQQGPGQDPQFLISFYEKMQSDKGSIPDRFSAQQFSDYHSELNMSSLELGDSALYFCASSPRGRESDTQYFGPGTRLTVL.